This section outlines one TCR beta chain sequence together with its context. Its antigen is still unknown. The source of the sample is a study of T cell responses to AZD1222 COVID-19 vaccine. On the study more broadly: Second-dose recipients at about 4 or about 12 weeks were treated as one pooled group. The study's findings and limits: Spike-specific TCR breadth and depth went up after people got two AZD1222 doses.

Per germline, CDR1 SNHLY and CDR2 FYNNEI. Between the trimmed V and J ends, which lost 6 bases and 7 bases, there was a span of 19 bases. This CDR3 is built from 15 residues. The data were produced by immunoSEQ multiplex PCR, yet TCRdb's version contains in-frame clones alone and is incomplete. The sample lists 100,000 to 110,000 clones, about 87% seen once, with more than 15% in the top ten. The receptor was isolated from an adult in good health. Specimen: peripheral blood, collected on day 0 of AZD1222 vaccination. The rearrangement links TRBV2 to TRBJ1-3; TRBD1 is a possible D gene (5 bases). CDR3 coding DNA: TGTGCCAGCAGCGGGGCAGGCGGGTTGGGGAACACCATATATTTT. This gives the protein CASSGAGGLGNTIYF.